The T cell receptor beta chain described here comes from a study of preoperative IRX-2 immunotherapy in early breast cancer (dated by TCRdb to the late 2010s). As encoded in the germline V gene, CDR1 is SGHTA while CDR2 is FQGTGA. From its cysteine to its phenylalanine, the CDR3 spans 14 amino acids. Here the CDR3 DNA is all that survives: 42 bases in frame from base 1. The V and J ends are trimmed by 8 bases and 5 bases, leaving 15 bases between them. Reading the label with the study, this specimen's treatment or condition is: preoperative locoregional IRX-2 cytokine immunotherapy. The samples were obtained from a phase Ib study that tested preoperative, locoregional IRX-2 cytokine immunotherapy designed to prime immune responses. Patients with early-stage breast cancer who were given IRX-2 before surgery served as donors. Library preparation used the immunoSEQ multiplex PCR assay. The table was pulled from immuneACCESS by TCRdb, which kept in-frame rearrangements only. Such tables lose some clones; where checked, under half of the loss comes from unresolved V genes, and the rest has no known cause. The sample yields over 35,000 clones; about 95% were counted once. The ten biggest clones cover 1.5% to 2% of the sample.

Concerning this clone: Its antigen has not been determined. No base-level quality is on record; no much larger clone is a single base apart.

This TCR was recovered from a human donor with breast cancer. The rearrangement combines TRBV7-3 with TRBJ1-4; a weak D assignment points to TRBD1 (5 bases agree). The specimen comprised tumor tissue, sampled after IRX-2 immunotherapy. The CDR3 reads CASVHWGSNEKLFF. The nucleotide sequence reads TGTGCCAGCGTACATTGGGGGTCGAATGAAAAACTGTTTTTT.